Sequencing of this T cell receptor (beta chain) was carried out in a study of cytomegalovirus exposure and HLA in healthy donors. General study points: Through in vitro validation, three CMV-associated chains were shown to be specific for CMV antigens. The tendency of first-cohort TCR clusters to co-occur in the 90 to 150 validation repertoires emerged from a later analysis.

In the case of this clone: Its specificity is not known.

The donors were in the approximately 120-subject validation cohort; that cohort was separate from the roughly 730-subject first cohort. The V end lost 0 bases, the J end lost 4 bases, and 5 bases lay between the germline ends. Germline loops: CDR1 SGDLS, CDR2 YYNGEE. The CDR3 loop spans 12 amino acids. TCRdb keeps only in-frame clones here, not all; method: immunoSEQ multiplex PCR. The table records 100,000 to 150,000 clones, 90% to 95% of them present only once. The gene calls are TRBV9 and TRBJ2-7; D possibly corresponds to TRBD1 (5 bases). The TCR originated in a woman aged 18-29 years in good health and CMV-seronegative. Material: PBMCs. The CDR3, as DNA: TGTGCCAGCAGCGTAGAGGGGTACGAGCAGTACTTC. It yields the protein CASSVEGYEQYF.